Below, one T cell receptor (beta chain) is given with its context. Trimming removed 5 bases at V and 4 bases at J, with 14 bases between. The CDR3 spans 14 residues. From germline, CDR1 is MNHNY and CDR2 SVGAGI (reference sequence). RNA amounts of roughly 0.5 to 1 ug underwent reverse transcription with random hexamers. It was immunoSEQ multiplex PCR that amplified TCR beta CDR3 across 54 Vbeta and 13 Jbeta. TCRdb re-derived calls from the immunoSEQ multiplex PCR reads in MiXCR, one entry per CDR3 protein. The sample includes 200,000 to 300,000 distinct CDR3 sequences, 90% to 96% of them seen just once. The data stem from a study of CD8 T cells in Susac syndrome. About the research overall: Susac syndrome patients were untreated, on corticosteroids with some adding intravenous immunoglobulin, or on intravenous immunoglobulin only.

Material: CD4+ T cells from PBMCs. The V gene is TRBV6-6, the J gene TRBJ1-1, with D hard to call. The TCR comes from a human donor with Susac syndrome. The DNA for the CDR3 is TGTGCCAGCAGTCTGGACCGAAGGATCACTGAAGCTTTCTTT. It yields the protein CASSLDRRITEAFF.